This entry concerns a single TCR beta chain. The antigen remains unidentified. The record originates from a study of T cells in Graves' hyperthyroidism and ophthalmopathy. Study information: The authors collected peripheral blood at initial diagnosis, before any treatment. Regarding the study as a whole: Expanded thyroid clonotypes (above 0.001) were mostly also found in blood.

Diagnostic assessment was based on clinical symptoms, serum thyroxine and TRAb, thyroid ultrasound and orbital computed tomography. Amplification of TCR beta CDR3 regions used RNA as the template. An initial round of RT-PCR targeting the TCR CDR3 relied on the HTBI primer set. MiXCR was run by TCRdb on the multiplex PCR reads, yielding one entry per CDR3 protein. The sample shows hundreds of thousands of distinct CDR3 sequences, around 25% of them seen only once. Germline CDR1 and CDR2: MNHEY and SMNVEV (reference sequence). The CDR3 runs to 15 residues. V shed 0 bases and J shed 1 base, with 9 bases lying between them.

This sequence originates from a man aged 50 to 59 with Graves' hyperthyroidism. The sample comprised blood. The chain employs TRBV27 and TRBJ2-5, with D hard to call. CDR3 sequence (DNA): TGTGCCAGCAGTTTATCGGGTCTACCCCAAGAGACCCAGTACTTC. It yields the protein CASSLSGLPQETQYF.